Listed below are T cell receptor beta chains from one sample, sequenced in a study of OX40 agonist ivuxolimab in advanced cancers. Profiling relied on immunoSEQ multiplex PCR, and the TCRdb table lists in-frame clones only, not all of them. The sample lists some 89,000 clones; approximately 79% were seen once. The sample consisted of CD4+ or CD8+ T cells sorted from blood, taken in a trial of the OX40 agonist ivuxolimab. The source is an adult with an advanced solid tumor such as melanoma, head and neck, liver or kidney cancer. Both conserved end residues are trimmed from each CDR3. D genes are given only for firm matches. A row's size may be missing; if present it is once, few, many or a size class.

v_call	j_call	d_call	clone_size	cdr3_aa
TRBV6-6	TRBJ2-2	NA	NA	ASSYGSNLGELF
TRBV23-1	TRBJ2-5	TRBD1	NA	ASRVGTGKETQY
TRBV2	TRBJ1-6	TRBD1	NA	ASEGTGYSPLH
TRBV7-9	TRBJ1-1	NA	few	ASSLEADTEAF
TRBV6-5	TRBJ1-3	TRBD1	NA	ASKMDRGRLTTIY
TRBV2	TRBJ2-6	TRBD1	NA	ASSETGGSGANVLT
TRBV18	TRBJ2-5	NA	NA	ASSPPARKETQY
TRBV30	TRBJ2-7	NA	NA	AWSRQASYEQY
TRBV5-5	TRBJ2-1	TRBD1	NA	ASSSGTGYLEQF
TRBV6-5	TRBJ2-5	NA	once	ASTPTGTETQY
TRBV5-4	TRBJ2-7	TRBD1	NA	ASSSDRGSYEQY
TRBV18	TRBJ2-7	TRBD1	once	ASSPPGQGGEQY
TRBV5-4	TRBJ1-4	TRBD1	NA	ASSRGTGGVNEKLF
TRBV19	TRBJ1-2	TRBD1	NA	ASSISGTGNYGYT
TRBV7-9	TRBJ2-3	TRBD2	NA	ASSLGLAGGTDTQY
TRBV10-3	TRBJ1-5	TRBD1	NA	AISEEDRGPQH
TRBV28	TRBJ1-3	TRBD1	once	ASTYQTGISGNTIY
TRBV2	TRBJ1-2	NA	NA	ASTQVTYYGYT
TRBV29-1	TRBJ2-5	TRBD2	NA	SVTPTSGGRETQY
TRBV30	TRBJ2-7	TRBD1	NA	AWRDRGRYEQY
TRBV7-9	TRBJ1-6	NA	NA	ASSSGRTSRAPLH
TRBV7-2	TRBJ1-4	NA	NA	ASSLAPTGSPNEKLF
TRBV18	TRBJ1-1	TRBD1	NA	ASSPEGTGTEAF
TRBV7-8	TRBJ1-5	NA	NA	ASSPRQVMDNQPQH
TRBV28	TRBJ1-2	TRBD1	NA	ASSFSPFLRGRWGYT
TRBV16	TRBJ2-2	NA	NA	ASSQSLTGLNTGELF
TRBV5-4	TRBJ2-7	TRBD2	NA	ASSLPRTSYEQY
TRBV18	TRBJ2-3	NA	NA	ASSPGIATDTQY
TRBV4-3	TRBJ1-2	NA	NA	ASNPRDTERNYGYT
TRBV5-1	TRBJ1-4	NA	NA	ASRLGTPRVDEKLF
TRBV19	TRBJ2-7	NA	NA	ASRVGGTTYSEQY
TRBV6-1	TRBJ2-7	NA	NA	ASSEGVADPFEQY
TRBV18	TRBJ2-7	TRBD1	NA	ASSALASGQGGEQY
TRBV30	TRBJ1-4	NA	NA	AWSAWGGAGEKLF
TRBV6-5	TRBJ1-2	NA	NA	ASSPLGGGYT
TRBV19	TRBJ1-2	NA	NA	ASSIIGPTLGYT